The source of this TCR beta chain is a study of radiotherapy plus CTLA-4 blockade in lung cancer. Whole-study findings and limits: TCR clones of tumor origin grew in blood after radiotherapy plus ipilimumab. Dynamics of early blood T cell clones, together with interferon-beta, were reportedly the best predictors of response.

Points on this clone: Its antigen remains unidentified.

Alongside CTLA-4 blockade with ipilimumab, patients with chemo-refractory metastatic non-small-cell lung cancer received focal radiation. Profiling relied on immunoSEQ multiplex PCR, and the TCRdb table lists in-frame clones only, not all of them. This sample yields about 15,000 clones, of which around three quarters are seen a single time; 50% to 65% belongs to the top ten. V dropped 4 bases and J dropped 0 bases, with 6 bases sitting between them. Per the germline V gene, CDR1 is SQVTM and CDR2 is ANQGSEA. The CDR3 runs 13 residues. The V and J genes are TRBV29-1 and TRBJ2-2; unclear D gene. This specimen was peripheral blood, taken from a patient treated with radiotherapy plus ipilimumab. The receptor was derived from a human donor with non-small cell lung cancer whose response to radiotherapy plus ipilimumab could not be evaluated. The CDR3 loop is CSVARSNTGELFF. The CDR3 DNA sequence: TGCAGCGTTGCTCGGTCGAACACCGGGGAGCTGTTTTTT.